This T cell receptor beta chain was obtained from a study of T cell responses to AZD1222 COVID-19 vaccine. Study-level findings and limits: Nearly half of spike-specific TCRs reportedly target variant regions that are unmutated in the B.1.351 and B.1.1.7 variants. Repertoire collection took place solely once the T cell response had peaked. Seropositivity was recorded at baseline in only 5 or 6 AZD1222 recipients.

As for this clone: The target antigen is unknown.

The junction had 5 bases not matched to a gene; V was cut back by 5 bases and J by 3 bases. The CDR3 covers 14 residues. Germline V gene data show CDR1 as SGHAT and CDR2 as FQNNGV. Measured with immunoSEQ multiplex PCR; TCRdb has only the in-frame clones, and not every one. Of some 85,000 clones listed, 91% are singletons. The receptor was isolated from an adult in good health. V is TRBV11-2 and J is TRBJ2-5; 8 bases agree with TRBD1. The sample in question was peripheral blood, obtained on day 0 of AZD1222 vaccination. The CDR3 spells CASSLGTGKETQYF. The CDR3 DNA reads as TGTGCCAGCAGCCTTGGGACAGGAAAAGAGACCCAGTACTTC.